This T cell receptor beta chain was profiled in a study of T cell changes during pregnancy in multiple sclerosis. This table comes from immunoSEQ multiplex PCR, and its TCRdb copy is limited to in-frame clones, with some not included. Of approximately 98,000 clones in the sample, about 90% were seen once. With 6 bases removed from V and 3 bases from J, the gap between germline ends came to 15 bases. The CDR3 is 14 residues long. Germline assignment: CDR1 MNHEY and CDR2 SVGAGI. Sequencing was performed on peripheral blood, taken after pregnancy. The sequence was collected from a female donor in good health, enrolled as a control in a pregnancy study. This chain connects TRBV6-5 to TRBJ2-7; weak D call: TRBD1 (6 bases). CDR3 sequence (DNA): TGTGCCAGCAGACAGGGAGCCGGTTACTACGAGCAGTACTTC. This translates into CASRQGAGYYEQYF.